This TCR beta chain originates from a study of cytomegalovirus exposure and HLA in healthy donors. The PCR ran on 60 Vbeta and 13 Jbeta primers. Per the original methods: The count from a later analysis was about 80 million unique TCR beta chains, some 10 million of them shared. Profiled with immunoSEQ multiplex PCR; TCRdb holds only in-frame clones, not every one. V and J calls plus clone size are reproduced from that table; the DNA served to infer D and trimming. The sample records 80,000 to 130,000 clones, around three quarters being singletons. This TCR derives from a woman in her forties or fifties in good health and CMV-seropositive. The sequenced sample was PBMCs.

The CDR3 bases are TGTGCCAGCAGCATGACAGGGGCCAGCACAGATACGCAGTATTTT. Its translation: CASSMTGASTDTQYF. The genes are TRBV7-9 and TRBJ2-3, with 8 bases identical to TRBD1. Looked up from germline, CDR1 is SEHNR and CDR2 is FQNEAQ (reference sequence). J lost 0 bases, V lost 5 bases, and 4 bases had no gene match. CDR3 size: 15 residues. Variable domain in full (rest from reference TRBV7-9 and TRBJ2-3): DTGVSQNPRHKITKRGQNVTFRCDPISEHNRLYWYRQTLGQGPEFLTYFQNEAQLEKSRLLSDRFSAERPKGSFSTLEIQRTEQGDSAMYLCASSMTGASTDTQYFGPGTRLTVL.